The 24 T cell receptor beta chains given below trace back to one sample, sequenced in a study of T cells after yellow fever vaccination. TCRdb re-analysed the 5' RACE reads in MiXCR, keeping a single row per CDR3 protein. The repertoire holds 150,000 to 200,000 distinct CDR3 sequences, approximately 10% seen once, with 36% in the top ten. Sequencing used CD8+ T cells sorted from PBMCs, obtained 15 days after the yellow fever booster vaccination. The receptors here all came from a man aged 18 to 29 who received the YFV17D yellow fever vaccine.

This clonotype came up a few times. The chain carries TRBV9 and TRBJ1-6; weak D call: TRBD1 (5 bases). Germline CDR1 SGDLS, CDR2 YYNGEE. CDR3 size: 16 residues. V lost 0 bases and J 6 bases, leaving 13 bases between the germline ends. The chain's CDR3 is CASSVGRGIGNSPLHF. CDR3 sequence (DNA): TGTGCCAGCAGCGTAGGTAGGGGTATCGGTAATTCACCCCTCCACTTT.

This clonotype was counted between two and nine times. The chain couples TRBV15 to TRBJ2-2; D unresolved. CDR1 is LNHNV, CDR2 YYDKDF, per germline (reference sequence). With 0 bases removed from V and 2 bases from J, the gap between germline ends came to 10 bases. This CDR3 has 16 residues. CDR3 loop: CATSRDYNSNTGELFF. The CDR3 bases are TGTGCCACCAGCAGAGATTATAACAGTAACACCGGGGAGCTGTTTTTT.

This clonotype has a handful of counts. This chain uses TRBV7-8 with TRBJ1-1; D not certain. This CDR3 has 14 residues. CDR1 and CDR2 from the germline V gene are SGHVS and FQNEAQ. V lost 1 base and J lost 7, with 13 bases in between. The DNA for the CDR3 is TGTGCCAGCAGCTTAGGCGGGATGTCACTTGAAGCTTTCTTT. The encoded protein is CASSLGGMSLEAFF.

V and J are TRBV4-3 and TRBJ1-2; D unresolved. The CDR3 consists of 16 residues. The V and J ends lost 4 bases and 3 bases respectively, with 18 bases between them. CDR1 LGHNA and CDR2 YSLEER come from the germline V gene. The CDR3: CASSPIAARKDYGYTF. The CDR3 region has the DNA TGCGCCAGCAGCCCTATCGCGGCAAGGAAAGACTATGGCTACACCTTC.

This clonotype came up a few times. The chain has TRBV7-2 and TRBJ1-4; D gene ambiguous. Germline V gives CDR1 SGHTA, CDR2 FQGNSA. V was trimmed by 1 base and J by 2 bases, leaving 11 bases between them. The CDR3 contains 16 residues. This CDR3 is CASSLGLVVTNEKLFF. CDR3 nucleotides: TGTGCCAGCAGCTTAGGGCTAGTGGTTACTAATGAAAAACTGTTTTTT.

Ten or more counts support this clonotype. The chain uses TRBV21-1 and TRBJ2-7; TRBD1, as called in the table, went unchecked against the DNA. TRBV21-1 corresponds to a pseudogene. The CDR3 sequence is 17 residues long. The DNA for the CDR3 is TGTGCCAGCAGCACACACCCATGGGCGACAGTGGTCAACGAGCAGTACGTC. It encodes CASSTHPWATVVNEQYV.

This clonotype has more than one count but fewer than ten. The V call is TRBV27, the J call TRBJ1-4, with TRBD1 as a possible D gene (6 bases). The CDR3 consists of 13 residues. Deletions cut 7 bases from V and 7 bases from J, with 13 bases between. The V gene's germline CDR1 is MNHEY and CDR2 SMNVEV (reference sequence). CDR3 in amino acids: CASTGGSGEKLFF. In DNA, the CDR3 is TGTGCCAGCACGGGGGGCTCGGGTGAAAAACTGTTTTTT.

This clonotype was detected many times. V and J are TRBV6-5 and TRBJ2-1, with 7 bases that match TRBD2. Trimming took 6 bases from V and 2 from J; bases not matched to a gene: 4. CDR1 and CDR2 (germline): MNHEY, SVGAGI. CDR3 length: 14 residues. CDR3 DNA: TGTGCCAGCAGCATCCGGGGGGCCTACAATGAGCAGTTCTTC. Translation gives CASSIRGAYNEQFF.

There are a few counts of this clonotype. This chain connects TRBV12-3 or TRBV12-4 to TRBJ2-7; D is uncertain. V was pared by 4 bases and J by 3 bases, with 4 bases between. This CDR3 is 11 amino acids long. The CDR3: CASSWNYEQYF. CDR3 in DNA: TGTGCCAGCAGTTGGAACTACGAGCAGTACTTC.

This clonotype came up a few times. The chain joins TRBV20-1 to TRBJ2-1; the D is unclear. V shed 2 bases and J shed 3 bases, with 5 bases lying between them. Per germline, CDR1 DFQATT and CDR2 SNEGSKA (reference sequence). This CDR3 comprises 12 residues. The CDR3 DNA is TGCAGTGCTAGACTAAACTACAATGAGCAGTTCTTC. It specifies CSARLNYNEQFF.

The chain has TRBV27 and TRBJ2-7, with 10 bases lining up with TRBD2. CDR3 length: 12 amino acids. The germline CDR1 and CDR2 sequences are MNHEY and SMNVEV (reference sequence). Germline trimming cut 11 bases from V and 2 bases from J; bases unmatched to any gene: 3. The CDR3 here is CAVGTSAYEQYF. The CDR3 DNA sequence: TGTGCCGTCGGGACTAGCGCCTACGAGCAGTACTTC.

The chain couples TRBV9 to TRBJ2-5; tentatively, D is TRBD2 (6 bases). V lost 0 bases to trimming and J lost 1 base, with 10 bases between them. The length of the CDR3 is 15 residues. The germline V gene has CDR1 SGDLS and CDR2 YYNGEE. In DNA form, the CDR3 reads TGTGCCAGCAGCGTAGGCGGGGCTGCCCAAGAGACCCAGTACTTC. This encodes CASSVGGAAQETQYF.

In this sample, this clonotype turned up many times. The chain links TRBV6-6 to TRBJ2-4, with TRBD1 identical over 8 bases. This CDR3 comprises 17 residues. V was pared by 2 bases and J by 3 bases, with 9 bases of the junction left unmatched. Germline V gene data show CDR1 as MNHNY and CDR2 as SVGAGI (reference sequence). The chain's CDR3 is CASSYHHQTGDKNIQYF. The CDR3 DNA sequence: TGTGCCAGCAGTTACCATCACCAGACAGGGGACAAAAACATTCAGTACTTC.

This clonotype has more than one count but fewer than ten. The chain uses TRBV20-1 and TRBJ2-7; 7 nucleotides agree with TRBD1. The CDR3 extends over 14 amino acids. V gave up 0 bases and J gave up 2 bases; unmatched junction bases: 4. The germline V gene encodes CDR1 DFQATT and CDR2 SNEGSKA (reference sequence). The CDR3 is CSARDRDRTYEQYF. CDR3 nucleotide sequence: TGCAGTGCTAGAGACCGGGACAGAACCTACGAGCAGTACTTC.

This clonotype was recorded at least ten times. The J gene is TRBJ2-1, the V gene TRBV29-1; D is unresolved. The V gene lost 4 bases and the J gene lost 3 bases, with 4 bases spanning the gap. CDR3 length equals 11 residues. Germline values: CDR1 SQVTM, CDR2 ANQGSEA. In DNA form, the CDR3 reads TGCAGCGTTGGAAGCTACAATGAGCAGTTCTTC. Translation: CSVGSYNEQFF.

This clonotype came up many times. The CDR3 reads CASSLGLAGAVNEQFF. The CDR3 DNA sequence: TGCGCCAGCAGCCTCGGACTAGCGGGGGCTGTCAATGAGCAGTTCTTC. The chain is built from TRBV4-3 and TRBJ2-1, with 13 bases identical to TRBD2. CDR1 is LGHNA, CDR2 YSLEER, per germline. The CDR3 is 16 residues long. V shed 4 bases and J 6 bases; nucleotides not matched to a gene: 6.

This clonotype was counted a few times. The chain has TRBV6-6 and TRBJ2-1; possible D gene TRBD2, 5 bases. Trimming stripped 0 bases from V and 5 bases from J, with 11 bases between. CDR3 length: 15 amino acids. Germline V CDR1 and CDR2: MNHNY, SVGAGI (reference sequence). CDR3 sequence reads: CASSYSAEGDNEQFF. The CDR3 DNA is TGTGCCAGCAGTTACTCCGCCGAGGGTGACAATGAGCAGTTCTTC.

This clonotype turned up a few times. The chain uses TRBV24-1 and TRBJ1-5, with TRBD1 matching 10 bases. Germline V CDR1 and CDR2: KGHDR, SFDVKD. The J segment lost 7 bases and the V segment lost 4 bases, leaving 3 bases of the junction unmatched. The CDR3 is 14 residues long. The CDR3 here is CATSERDRGQPQHF. The CDR3 bases are TGTGCCACCAGTGAGAGGGACAGGGGCCAGCCCCAGCATTTT.

J is TRBJ2-6 and V is TRBV12-3 or TRBV12-4; D remains unclear. Trimming cost V 1 base and J 0 bases, with 13 bases left between them. CDR3 length equals 18 residues. This chain's CDR3 is CASSLEGRLSSGANVLTF. CDR3 nucleotide sequence: TGTGCCAGCAGTTTAGAAGGCAGGTTAAGCTCTGGGGCCAACGTCCTGACTTTC.

The chain couples TRBV19 to TRBJ2-2; 12 nucleotides agree with TRBD1. CDR3 length: 18 amino acids. V was clipped by 4 bases and J by 4 bases; unmatched bases: 10. Germline CDR1 LNHDA, CDR2 SQIVND (reference sequence). Written as DNA, the CDR3 is TGTGCCAGTAGTACCACCGGGACAGGGGGCGCGGGCACCGGGGAGCTGTTTTTT. This gives the protein CASSTTGTGGAGTGELFF.

The genes are TRBV6-2 or TRBV6-3 and TRBJ2-3; 10 bases are a match to TRBD2. There are 20 residues in the CDR3. Germline V gene lookup returns CDR1 MNHEY and CDR2 SVGEGT. The J segment lost 7 bases and the V segment lost 2 bases, leaving 21 bases of the junction unmatched. CDR3 region: CASSYPGHLAGALIRHTQYF. In DNA, the CDR3 is TGTGCCAGCAGTTACCCTGGTCACCTAGCGGGGGCCCTCATCCGGCATACGCAGTATTTT.

This clonotype has only a few counts. The rearrangement uses TRBV4-3 and TRBJ1-2, with 8 bases identical to TRBD1. J was trimmed by 4 bases and V by 0 bases; bases with no gene match: 7. Germline V lookup: CDR1 LGHNA, CDR2 YSLEER. CDR3 length: 16 amino acids. In DNA form, the CDR3 reads TGCGCCAGCAGCCAAGATCCCGTCGGGACAGGCTATGGCTACACCTTC. Its protein product is CASSQDPVGTGYGYTF.

The chain combines TRBV6-5 with TRBJ2-1, with D maybe TRBD1 (5 bases). The CDR3 has 15 residues. Germline lookup yields CDR1 MNHEY and CDR2 SVGAGI. V was clipped by 0 bases and J by 5 bases, with 11 bases between them. The CDR3 DNA is TGTGCCAGCAGTTACTCGACCAGGGCCCACAATGAGCAGTTCTTC. This sequence encodes CASSYSTRAHNEQFF.

The chain links TRBV9 to TRBJ2-2; the match to TRBD1 covers 7 bases. This CDR3 is 15 amino acids long. Germline trimming cut 3 bases from V and 9 bases from J; bases unmatched to any gene: 11. Germline V gives CDR1 SGDLS, CDR2 YYNGEE. Written as DNA, the CDR3 is TGTGCCAGCAGCGGAACAGGGGCCTCCCACCGGGAGCTGTTTTTT. Encoded protein: CASSGTGASHRELFF.